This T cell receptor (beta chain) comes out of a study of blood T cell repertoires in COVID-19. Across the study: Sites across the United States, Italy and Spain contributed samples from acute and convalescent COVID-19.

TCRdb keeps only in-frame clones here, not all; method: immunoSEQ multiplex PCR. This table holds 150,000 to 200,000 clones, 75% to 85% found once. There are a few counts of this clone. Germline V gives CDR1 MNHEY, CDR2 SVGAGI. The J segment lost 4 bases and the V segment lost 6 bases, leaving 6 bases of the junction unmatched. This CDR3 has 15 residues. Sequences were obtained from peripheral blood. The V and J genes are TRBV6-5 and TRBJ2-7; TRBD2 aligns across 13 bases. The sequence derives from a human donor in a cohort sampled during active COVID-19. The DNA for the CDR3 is TGTGCCAGCAGAAAGACTAGCGGGGGGATGTACGAGCAGTACTTC. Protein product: CASRKTSGGMYEQYF.